This T cell receptor (beta chain) was identified during a study of blood T cell repertoires in COVID-19. Trimming took off 6 bases at V and 1 base at J, with 9 bases between the two ends. There are 13 residues in the CDR3. Looked up from germline, CDR1 is SGHNT and CDR2 is YENEEA. TCRdb keeps only in-frame clones here, not all; method: immunoSEQ multiplex PCR. The sample records 250,000 to 300,000 clones, more than 70% being singletons. The table lists this clone with a few counts. The rearrangement joins TRBV11-3 to TRBJ1-1; possible D gene TRBD1, 5 bases. The TCR was taken from a woman aged 25 to 39 with COVID-19, enrolled during active disease. The sample comprised peripheral blood. The CDR3 nucleotides read TGTGCCAGCAGTCAAGGACAGAACACTGAAGCTTTCTTT. This encodes CASSQGQNTEAFF.